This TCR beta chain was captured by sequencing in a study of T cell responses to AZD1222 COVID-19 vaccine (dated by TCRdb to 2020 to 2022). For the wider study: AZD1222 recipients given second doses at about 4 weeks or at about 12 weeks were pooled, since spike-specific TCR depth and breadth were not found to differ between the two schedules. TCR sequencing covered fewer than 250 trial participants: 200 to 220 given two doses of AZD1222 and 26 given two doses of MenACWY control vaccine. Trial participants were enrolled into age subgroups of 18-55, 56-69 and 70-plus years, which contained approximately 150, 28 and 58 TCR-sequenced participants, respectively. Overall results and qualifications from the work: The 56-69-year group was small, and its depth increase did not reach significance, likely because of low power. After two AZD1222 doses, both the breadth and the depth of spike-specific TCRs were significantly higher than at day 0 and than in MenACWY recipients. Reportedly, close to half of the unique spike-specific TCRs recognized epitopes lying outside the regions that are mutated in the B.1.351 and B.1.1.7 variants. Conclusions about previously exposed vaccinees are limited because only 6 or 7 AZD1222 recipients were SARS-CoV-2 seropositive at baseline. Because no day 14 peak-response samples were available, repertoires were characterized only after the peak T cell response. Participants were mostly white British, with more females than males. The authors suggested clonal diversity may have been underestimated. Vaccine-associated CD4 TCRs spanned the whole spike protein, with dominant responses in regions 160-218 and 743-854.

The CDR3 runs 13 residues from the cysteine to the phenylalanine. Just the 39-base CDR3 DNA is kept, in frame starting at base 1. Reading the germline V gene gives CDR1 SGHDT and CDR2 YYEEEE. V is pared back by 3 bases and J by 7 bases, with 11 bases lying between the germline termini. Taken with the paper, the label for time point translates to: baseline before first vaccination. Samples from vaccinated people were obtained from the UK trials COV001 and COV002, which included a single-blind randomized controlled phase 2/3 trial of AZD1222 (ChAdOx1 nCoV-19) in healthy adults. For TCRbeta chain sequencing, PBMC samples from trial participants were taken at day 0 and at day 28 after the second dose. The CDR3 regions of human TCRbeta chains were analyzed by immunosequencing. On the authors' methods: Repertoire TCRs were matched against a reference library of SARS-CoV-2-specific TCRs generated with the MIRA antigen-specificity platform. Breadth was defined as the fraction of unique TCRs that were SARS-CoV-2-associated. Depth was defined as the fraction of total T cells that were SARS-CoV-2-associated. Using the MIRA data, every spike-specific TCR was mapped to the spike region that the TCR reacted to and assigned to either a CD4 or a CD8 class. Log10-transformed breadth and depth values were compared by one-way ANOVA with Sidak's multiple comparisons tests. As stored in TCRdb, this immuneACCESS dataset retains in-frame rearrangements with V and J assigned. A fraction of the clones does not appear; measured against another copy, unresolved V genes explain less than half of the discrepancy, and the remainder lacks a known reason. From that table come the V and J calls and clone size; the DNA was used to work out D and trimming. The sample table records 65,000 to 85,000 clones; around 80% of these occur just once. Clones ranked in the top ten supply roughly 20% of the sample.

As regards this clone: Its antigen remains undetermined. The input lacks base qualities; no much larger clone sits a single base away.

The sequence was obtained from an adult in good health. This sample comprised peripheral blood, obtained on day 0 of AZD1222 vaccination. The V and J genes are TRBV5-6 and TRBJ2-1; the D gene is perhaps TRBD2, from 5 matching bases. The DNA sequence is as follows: TGTGCCAGCAGCTCCGGGAAATGGAATGAGCAGTTCTTC. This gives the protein CASSSGKWNEQFF.